The source of this TCR beta chain is a study of shared clonotypes between healthy human individuals (dated by TCRdb to 2018 to 2020). Looking at the study overall: A couple of women and three men aged 18 to 49 years were included in the cohort. To estimate repertoire size and how much clonotypes are shared between individuals, the study performed deep sequencing of blood TCR repertoires from five healthy adults. Leukapheresis yielded between about 0.9 and 9.5 billion PBMCs per donor. To increase sequencing depth and limit assay-specific biases, different laboratories used diverse techniques to prepare libraries and sequence TCR repertoires. For each donor, three plates each were used for CD4 naive and CD4 memory, two plates were used for CD8 naive, and one plate was used for CD8 memory. What the research found in general, with its limitations: When a few donors were compared, the shared fraction of clonotypes was about 5.4% for naive CD4, approximately 3.3% for naive CD8, 2% to 2.5% for memory CD4, and around 0.37% for memory CD8. Compared with non-shared clonotypes, clonotypes shared by all four sorted-subset donors had higher generation probabilities. Naive subsets generally had larger estimated clonotype richness than memory subsets. Pairwise subsampling indicated that sequencing depth was expected to affect the degree of clonotype sharing among donors. Even with the large sequencing depth, rarefaction of the sorted-subset datasets indicated that sequencing was incomplete. Sampling was restricted to blood, and TCR repertoires in tissue are likely to differ from TCR repertoires in blood. The small number of donors limited the genetic and exposure-history diversity represented.

TCR CDR3 regions were amplified from genomic DNA by multiplex PCR using the deep immunoSEQ assay. For each cell subset, the extracted genomic DNA was distributed evenly across all wells of several immunoSEQ 96-well plates, and each plate served as one replicate. Each replicate PCR for sorted subsets received around 200 ng genomic DNA, equal to tens of thousands of T cell genomes. The purified libraries were quantified using a Qubit 3.0 fluorometer, sized with a Bioanalyzer 2100, and then quantified again using the KAPA Library Quantification kit. Every immunoSEQ 96-well plate was sequenced on a dedicated single-read 150-cycle Illumina NextSeq 550 flow cell. Per the authors' processing: Because the immunoSEQ output held only junctional sequences and lacked quality scores, the filtering could not match the filtering applied to full-length reads. To assign V/J genes and CDR3, sequences were annotated using PyIR, a Python wrapper for IgBLAST v1.9, with IMGT germline references. Reads were removed for weak V/J assignments (E-value above 1e-6), missing CDR3, stop codons, out-of-frame junctions, or ambiguous translated residues. V3J clonotypes were defined by identical inferred V gene, J gene, and CDR3 amino acid sequence. Percentage overlap between repertoires was computed as shared unique clonotypes divided by the size of the smaller repertoire. Three approaches were used to assess repertoire richness: RTK rarefaction, the Chao1 estimator, and Recon v2.1 estimates of unobserved clonotypes. Generation probabilities were computed with OLGA for all TCRbeta clonotypes obtained by the gDNA method from a few donors. TCRdb retrieved this table from immuneACCESS and kept in-frame rearrangements only. Not all clones are present; in checked studies, unresolved V genes account for under half, and no reason is known for the remainder. V, J and clone size are those of that table, while D and trimming were read from the DNA. This sample holds some 380,000 clones; roughly 96% were observed only once. The ten most abundant clones make up 0.32% of the sample.

Notes on this clone: Its antigen target is currently unknown. It has no much larger one-base neighbor in the sample; base qualities were not kept.

Donors were healthy HIV-negative adults with no recently reported acute infections or vaccinations. Every donor was a Caucasian adult living in Nashville, Tennessee, USA. CD8 memory samples were composed of magnetically selected CD45RO+ cells combined with CCR7-negative CD45RA+ effector memory (TemRA) cells. Blood was obtained by leukapheresis, after which PBMCs were separated by Ficoll-Histopaque density gradient centrifugation and cryopreserved in liquid nitrogen vapor phase. Purity and quantity of every magnetically sorted T cell population were checked by analytical flow cytometry. Each sorted fraction had its genomic DNA isolated and then quantified by UV absorbance on a Nanodrop 2000c. The junction carries 11 bases between V and J, which are trimmed by 3 bases and 6 bases respectively. The germline V gene specifies SGHNT as CDR1 and YENEEA as CDR2. The CDR3 runs 13 residues from the cysteine to the phenylalanine. Just CDR3 DNA is preserved here, 39 bases in frame from base 1.

This clonotype was sampled from a man aged 30-40 years in good health. The sample taken for sequencing was memory CD8+ T cells sorted from blood. The sample's cell subset or site label is to be understood as: CD45RO+ cells pooled with CCR7-negative TemRA cells. This chain is built from TRBV11-3 and TRBJ1-2, and TRBD1 may be the D gene, going by 5 matching bases. The CDR3 region reads CASSFRDPNGYTF. DNA sequence: TGTGCCAGCAGCTTCCGGGACCCTAATGGCTACACCTTC.